The sequence of this TCR beta chain was determined in a study of cytomegalovirus exposure and HLA in healthy donors (dated by TCRdb to about 2017). General notes on the study: In an earlier analysis of under 600 of the donors, 250 to 300 Gb of sequence data and approximately 100 million unique TCR beta sequences from roughly 180 million T cells were reported. Approximately 310 gigabases of sequencing data and 70 million to 95 million unique TCR sequences made up an early release that covered under 750 HLA-typed donors. Of the 398 genotyped donors, approximately 83% fell in the genetic ancestry cluster associated with self-reported Caucasian donors. The aim of the study was to test whether cataloging public T cell receptors could identify signatures of past pathogen exposure. The T cell repertoires of several hundred subjects were profiled by immunosequencing and related to cytomegalovirus serostatus. Besides the first cohort of 666 subjects, a separate validation cohort made up of over 95 different subjects was used. High-throughput TCR immunosequencing, statistical association of individual TCRs with disease status, and machine learning were combined to predict cytomegalovirus infection status. To study patterns of TCR occurrence, a later analysis re-analyzed previously published TCR beta repertoires from around 700 donors and added high-resolution HLA genotyping. Rather than using new phenotypic data, the later analysis identified candidate immune exposures from TCR beta sequences and from how often those sequences occurred across donors. To decide whether each TCR beta V gene segment behaved as functional or pseudogenic, an earlier analysis of some 600 of the donors relied on high-throughput TCR beta sequencing. Donor age, sex, ethnicity and CMV serostatus were collected together with the repertoire data. A later genetic analysis used genome-wide SNP genotypes for about three fifths of the 666 donors, treating that subset as a discovery cohort. All discovery cohort repertoires had been generated using a single sequencing platform. HLA typing included class I and class II loci at four-digit resolution. Typing coverage differed by locus: A, B, C, DRB1 and DQB1 were typed in about 629-640 donors, DQA1 in around 500, DPA1 in some 600, and DPB1 in 472. A handful of DR-DQ haplotypes were handled as single units for association and clustering because linkage in the cohort was strong. On average, roughly 250,000 unique TCR beta nucleotide sequences were sequenced per donor among some 420 genotyped donors of the cohort, with roughly 20% of those sequences being non-productive. The paper as a whole reports these results and caveats: Roughly uniform sequencing depth across donors was assumed in presence/absence analyses, although this assumption may not hold. Because HLA typing was missing for some donors at each locus, association tests included only the typed subset. Some IMGT-functional V segments, including TRBV6-2 and TRBV6-3, could not be distinguished by the 87-base-pair reads and were therefore excluded. In a later analysis, HLA-associated TCR beta chains showed more clonal expansion and lower generation probabilities than non-associated chains that were equally common. A later genetic analysis reported fewer N-insertions in productive TCRs among donors in an Asian-associated ancestry cluster than the roughly 700-donor mean. Because counts were too low, seventeen rarely observed V segments, including chromosome 9 orphons, were left out of the earlier analysis of approximately 580 of the donors. Linkage disequilibrium might explain the correlated functional status among segregating V segments, but an unknown experimental factor could not be ruled out. A later genetic analysis associated a missense DCLRE1C variant with V-gene and J-gene trimming of TCR beta chains, and an independent cohort replicated the association. Most TCR sequences were observed very rarely across donors, whereas some public TCRs were present in many individuals. According to a later analysis, most CMV-associated TCR beta chains appeared to be HLA-restricted, and the HLA associations seemed to be driven largely by CMV exposure. Specific HLA alleles were associated with roughly 17,000 TCR beta sequences at a false discovery rate of 0.05 in a later analysis. The cohort was sequenced for TCR beta chains only, and without alpha or paired-chain data the features that could be detected were limited. CMV serostatus was the only immune exposure information available for the cohort. A few of the identified cytomegalovirus-associated TCR beta chains were confirmed in vitro to be specific for cytomegalovirus antigens. When HLA alleles, especially DR and DQ, strongly co-occurred, TCR associations were difficult to assign to individual alleles. A later analysis reported that several top co-occurrence clusters appeared linked to parvovirus B19, influenza, CMV and Epstein-Barr virus. A further reported finding was that TCR beta sequences accurately predicted the HLA-A and HLA-B alleles for most subjects in the first cohort. The classifier was reported to diagnose cytomegalovirus status with high specificity and sensitivity in both the original cohort and the validation cohort. According to a later analysis, TCR association rates differed among HLA loci, with DRB1 alleles showing the most associated TCRs and HLA-C alleles showing the fewest. In an earlier analysis of about 540 of the donors, most TCR beta V segments were observed in productive rearrangements about 87% or about 30% of the time, broadly matching IMGT annotations. The authors suggested that the approach could potentially be generalized to other disease states and immunological phenotypes. In the study, approximately 150 TCR beta chains were listed as associated with cytomegalovirus. A cluster of highly shared sequence variants was judged likely to represent a technical artifact of the sequencing pipeline.

The library was obtained by the immunoSEQ multiplex PCR assay. The multiplex PCR relied on a mix of 60 forward primers for TCR Vbeta segments and 13 reverse primers for TCR Jbeta segments. Amplification of the CDR3 region of rearranged TCR beta genes was performed with a multiplex PCR assay on genomic DNA. The Illumina HiSeq System was used to sequence the amplified TCR beta libraries as 87-base-pair reads. On the study's bioinformatics: A later analysis counted some 80 million unique TCR beta chains across the 550 to 750 repertoires, and some 11 million of these chains were shared by at least two donors. To remove PCR and sequencing errors, raw reads were error-corrected and collapsed into unique sequences using a nearest-neighbor algorithm that merged closely related sequences. V, D and J gene segments were assigned by aligning CDR3 sequences to IMGT reference sequences. For a sequence to be retained, a match of at least six nucleotides to both a V gene segment and a J gene segment was required. A rearrangement was called productive if the CDR3 had no stop codons and remained in frame with V and J, and every other rearrangement was called non-productive. CDR3 was defined by IMGT convention, running from the second conserved V-encoded cysteine to the conserved J-encoded phenylalanine. The earlier analysis of fewer than 700 of the donors excluded sequences that lacked an unambiguous match to a single V gene segment. In an earlier analysis of 450 to 700 of the donors, V segments were called functional above 56.7% productive rearrangements and were called segregating when the between-donor standard deviation exceeded 5%. A statistical classification framework was built to diagnose cytomegalovirus status from the catalog of TCR beta chain sequences. In a later analysis, TCR nucleotide sequences were compared against IMGT/GENE-DB human TR gene sequences so that V and J genes could be assigned. A later analysis assigned CDR3 sequences and most-parsimonious VDJ recombination scenarios with the TCRdist pipeline. In a later analysis, every TCR beta chain was defined by the combination of its CDR3 amino acid sequence and its V-gene family, and reads without a unique V-gene family were dropped. To address suspected cross-contamination and a sequencing artifact, a later analysis removed some 620 highly shared, low-generation-probability nucleotide sequences. For each public chain, a later analysis derived a clonal expansion index from normalized ranks of inferred template counts within each repertoire. In a later analysis, generation probabilities were computed with a VDJ recombination model fitted to out-of-frame rearrangements, and the resulting probabilities were checked against IGoR. In a later analysis, TCR-TCR, TCR-HLA and TCR-CMV co-occurrence was scored with hypergeometric tests, and a repertoire-size bias correction was applied to TCR pairs. False discovery rates were estimated in a later analysis by permuting HLA or CMV assignments 20 times. In a later analysis, co-occurring TCRs were grouped with DBSCAN, and TCRdist sequence similarity was added when clustering was performed within HLA-allele-positive subsets. Co-occurrence clustering excluded repertoires with fewer than 30,000 or more than 120,000 public chains, plus five with anomalous nucleotide sharing. As stored in TCRdb, this immuneACCESS dataset retains in-frame rearrangements with V and J assigned. A fraction of the clones does not appear; measured against another copy, unresolved V genes explain less than half of the discrepancy, and the remainder lacks a known reason. V, J and clone size were drawn from that table, and D and trimming were deduced from the DNA. The sample contains 180,000 or so clones, around three quarters of them found a single time. The ten biggest clones cover roughly 2.1% of the sample.

The germline V gene (reference sequence) gives CDR1 as GTSNPN and CDR2 as SVGIG. Here V drops 5 bases and J drops 8 bases, and the junction holds 19 bases not matched to any gene. The CDR3 sequence holds 16 residues, the cysteine and phenylalanine included. Only CDR3 DNA is held: 48 bases, read in frame from base 1. The cohort comprised approximately 700 healthy bone marrow donors. All cohort members were sampled while nominally healthy, although unrecorded immune exposures were likely present. The donor tested CMV seropositive and was one of the 289 seropositive cohort members. Every donor gave a peripheral blood sample, and the peripheral blood mononuclear cells from that sample were used for TCR beta sequencing. The Qiagen DNeasy Blood Extraction Kit was used to extract genomic DNA from the blood cell samples. Notes on this clone: This receptor's antigen is unknown. No base qualities exist here, and no much larger clone lies one base off it.

The rearranged segments are TRBV30 and TRBJ1-2; the central 8 bases match TRBD1. This receptor was identified in a woman aged 25 to 39 in good health and CMV-seropositive. Sequencing used PBMCs. The DNA sequence is TGTGCCTGGGAGCGCCTAGGGACAGGCACGAGGAAAGGCTACACCTTC. This codes for CAWERLGTGTRKGYTF.